This TCR beta chain is drawn from a study of blood T cell repertoires in COVID-19. Background on the study: The United States, Italy and Spain provided the acute and convalescent COVID-19 samples. PBMCs, B-cell-depleted T cells, or T cells were the source of the cDNA or gDNA that made up the material.

How the authors handled the data: Scientists estimated how many nucleated cells there were by amplifying reference gene primers. Measured with immunoSEQ multiplex PCR; TCRdb has only the in-frame clones, and not every one. V, J and clone size are taken as reported in that table, and D and trimming were inferred from the DNA itself. Counted here are 250,000 or so clones, 80% to 90% occurring once; the ten biggest clones make up less than 3.5%. The CDR3 spans 14 residues. Germline V gene sequence: CDR1 SGHTA, CDR2 FQGNSA. Trimming at V came to 6 bases and at J to 8 bases, leaving 4 bases not matched to a gene. The Seattle patients, enrolled during active infection, were followed longitudinally.

The chain carries TRBV7-2 and TRBJ1-6, with 10 bases matching TRBD1. Input material: peripheral blood. The sequence derives from a man younger than 40 with COVID-19, enrolled during active disease. CDR3 in amino acids: CASSPDRGHSPLHF. For the CDR3, the DNA is TGTGCCAGCAGTCCCGACAGGGGGCATTCACCCCTCCACTTT.